This T cell receptor beta chain came from a study of CD8+ T cells in alopecia areata. Study results and limitations: Elevated clonality characterized lesional scalp relative to normal scalp, particularly in alopecia totalis/universalis.

This clone was picked up a small number of times. Its antigen remains unidentified. From PBMCs, CD4+ and CD8+ T cells were sorted. CDR3 length: 14 amino acids. Per germline, CDR1 MNHNY and CDR2 SVGAGI (reference sequence). Trimming cost V 0 bases and J 13 bases, with 15 bases left between them. Isolated RNA was reverse transcribed into cDNA used as the sequencing template. TCRdb keeps only in-frame clones here, not all; method: immunoSEQ multiplex PCR. The sample consists of 150,000 to 200,000 clones, about 54% of them appearing once. The chain has TRBV6-6 and TRBJ1-4, with no clear D. Sequencing used CD4+ T cells sorted from blood. This receptor was taken from a human donor in good health. The CDR3 region is CASSYSATAGGLFF. In nucleotides, the CDR3 is TGTGCCAGCAGTTACTCGGCTACGGCCGGCGGACTGTTTTTT.